Below, 17 T cell receptor beta chains from the same sample are listed, as sequenced in a study of blood T cells in healthy people across ages. A J-beta primer mix and a sample-barcoded 5' primer were used in a second PCR of roughly 6 to 12 cycles. TCRdb ran MiXCR on the 5' RACE reads and lists one entry per CDR3 protein. The data contain around 1,500,000 distinct CDR3 sequences, approximately 42% of them singletons. Sequences were obtained from blood. The receptors here all came from a woman between 18 and 30 years old in good health.

The J gene is TRBJ2-5, the V gene TRBV5-1, with TRBD1 identical over 9 bases. V lost 3 bases to trimming and J lost 2 bases; unmatched junction nucleotides: 5. Looked up from germline, CDR1 is SGHRS and CDR2 is YFSETQ. This CDR3 has 15 residues. CDR3 DNA sequence: TGCGCCAGCAGCTCCGGACAGGGGCAACAAGAGACCCAGTACTTC. Amino acids: CASSSGQGQQETQYF.

The chain has TRBV6-4 and TRBJ1-2; weak D call: TRBD1 (5 bases). CDR1 MRHNA and CDR2 SNTAGT come from the germline V gene. There are 15 residues in the CDR3. Trimming removed 3 bases at V and 7 bases at J, with 18 bases between. The CDR3 nucleotides read TGTGCCAGCAGTGAAACACCCCAGGGAGTTCGTGGCTACACCTTC. Protein sequence: CASSETPQGVRGYTF.

As concerns this clonotype: Sequence at one end of the junction differs from germline and may be a read error. This chain connects TRBV20-1 to TRBJ1-2; D not certain. CDR3 size: 9 residues. Germline-derived CDR1 and CDR2 are DFQATT and SNEGSKA (reference sequence). This CDR3 reads CMSADGYTF. CDR3 nucleotides: TGTATGAGTGCGGATGGCTACACCTTC.

This clonotype was detected only a few times. CDR3 nucleotides: TGCGCCAACCCAATAGGACGGAACTACGAGCAGTACTTC. This codes for CANPIGRNYEQYF. The chain has TRBV10-1 and TRBJ2-7; no clear D. Germline loops: CDR1 WNHNN, CDR2 SYGVQD (reference sequence). The CDR3 runs to 13 residues. V gave up 10 bases and J gave up 3 bases, with 16 bases separating them.

This clonotype was counted a few times. The rearrangement links TRBV6-1 to TRBJ2-7, with D possibly being TRBD1 or TRBD2 (5 bases each). V was cut by 6 bases and J by 1 base, with 19 bases left in between. Germline-derived CDR1 and CDR2 are MNHNS and SASEGT. The CDR3 extends over 16 amino acids. The CDR3 spells CASRFWVSGTSYEQYF. In DNA, the CDR3 is TGTGCCAGCAGGTTTTGGGTATCAGGGACGTCCTACGAGCAGTACTTC.

This clonotype turned up a few times. CDR3 bases: TGTGCCATCAGTGATGCAGGTGGGAACGAGCAGTACTTC. Protein product: CAISDAGGNEQYF. The chain employs TRBV10-3 and TRBJ2-7; D not resolved. There are 13 residues in the CDR3. Trimming removed 3 bases from V and 5 bases from J, with 11 bases in between. The germline V gene encodes CDR1 ENHRY and CDR2 SYGVKD.

The chain has TRBV9 and TRBJ2-2; 10 bases line up with TRBD2. The CDR3 covers 18 residues. The germline gives CDR1 SGDLS, CDR2 YYNGEE. J was trimmed by 0 bases and V by 5 bases; bases with no gene match: 10. The chain's CDR3 is CASSGGSGGNANTGELFF. In DNA, the CDR3 is TGTGCCAGCAGTGGGGGTAGCGGGGGGAACGCGAACACCGGGGAGCTGTTTTTT.

V usage is TRBV3-1 and J usage is TRBJ2-7; 7 nucleotides line up with TRBD1. The CDR3 is made up of 14 amino acids. Trimming at V came to 0 bases and at J to 9 bases, leaving 8 bases not matched to a gene. In germline, CDR1 is LGHDT, CDR2 YNNKEL (reference sequence). The CDR3 protein is CASSQDGDRQGQYF. In nucleotides, the CDR3 is TGTGCCAGCAGCCAAGACGGCGACCGACAGGGGCAGTACTTC.

This clonotype was counted a few times. The rearrangement links TRBV6-4 to TRBJ2-3, with 13 bases that match TRBD2. V lost 2 bases and J lost 2; bases outside the gene matches: 4. Germline V gene lookup returns CDR1 MRHNA and CDR2 SNTAGT. The CDR3 covers 17 residues. CDR3 DNA: TGTGCCAGCAGTGACCAACTAGCGGGAGGGCCCACAGATACGCAGTATTTT. This sequence encodes CASSDQLAGGPTDTQYF.

The chain uses TRBV21-1 and TRBJ1-6; the table's D call TRBD1 went unverified against the DNA. TRBV21-1 is a pseudogene locus. The CDR3 extends over 17 amino acids. The CDR3 DNA sequence: TGTGCCAGCAGCCTAAAGGACGGGGGGCTATCGCTTTCACCCCTCCACTTT. Protein: CASSLKDGGLSLSPLHF.

The rearrangement links TRBV5-1 to TRBJ2-5; 10 bases fit TRBD2. Trimming at V came to 0 bases and at J to 11 bases, leaving 13 bases not matched to a gene. Germline lookup yields CDR1 SGHRS and CDR2 YFSETQ. This CDR3 comprises 16 residues. The CDR3 sequence is CASSLAGLAGVNEQYF. For the CDR3, the DNA is TGCGCCAGCAGCTTGGCCGGGCTAGCGGGGGTCAATGAGCAGTACTTC.

The genes are TRBV27 and TRBJ2-7; possible D gene TRBD2, 6 bases. CDR3 length equals 13 residues. Trimming cost V 7 bases and J 7 bases, with 17 bases left between them. CDR1 is MNHEY, CDR2 SMNVEV, per germline (reference sequence). This CDR3 reads CASIDPGAREQYF. The CDR3 coding sequence is TGTGCCAGCATAGACCCGGGAGCTCGGGAGCAGTACTTC.

The rearrangement links TRBV6-1 to TRBJ1-6; D gene uncertain. V was pared by 3 bases and J by 6 bases, with 15 bases between. Germline CDR1 is MNHNS and CDR2 is SASEGT. There are 16 residues in the CDR3. This chain's CDR3 is CASSDRAHIPNSPLHF. CDR3 DNA: TGTGCCAGCAGTGACCGGGCCCACATCCCTAATTCACCCCTCCACTTT.

The genes are TRBV20-1 and TRBJ2-1; D ambiguous. Trimming pared 7 bases from V and 6 bases from J, leaving 16 bases between. Germline CDR1 DFQATT, CDR2 SNEGSKA (reference sequence). There are 13 residues in the CDR3. CDR3 protein: CSVFPPGVNEQFF. Written as DNA, the CDR3 is TGCAGTGTTTTTCCCCCGGGTGTCAATGAGCAGTTCTTC.

This rearrangement joins TRBV7-2 to TRBJ2-1; the match to TRBD2 covers 9 bases. The CDR3 has 16 amino acids. The junction had 7 bases not matched to a gene; V was cut back by 1 base and J by 6 bases. Germline CDR1 and CDR2: SGHTA and FQGNSA. CDR3 bases: TGTGCCAGCAGCTTAGGTGGCGGGGGGGGGCGCAATGAGCAGTTCTTC. Amino acid sequence: CASSLGGGGGRNEQFF.

The chain joins TRBV6-5 to TRBJ1-2, with 7 nucleotides matching TRBD1. CDR1 and CDR2 (germline): MNHEY, SVGAGI. The CDR3 loop spans 15 amino acids. The ends lost 2 bases at V and 0 bases at J; junction bases unmatched: 3. The DNA of the CDR3 is TGTGCCAGCAGTTACGGACAGGCCCCTAACTATGGCTACACCTTC. This sequence encodes CASSYGQAPNYGYTF.

The chain recombines TRBV7-9 with TRBJ2-5, with 8 nucleotides matching TRBD1. The CDR3 length is 15 residues. Germline V gene sequence: CDR1 SEHNR, CDR2 FQNEAQ (reference sequence). The J segment lost 11 bases and the V segment lost 3 bases, leaving 14 bases of the junction unmatched. The CDR3 DNA is TGTGCCAGCAGCTTCTCTCCAGGGGGCGATTACGATCAGTACTTC. Translated, it gives CASSFSPGGDYDQYF. The whole variable domain, filled in from reference TRBV7-9 and TRBJ2-5, reads DTGVSQNPRHKITKRGQNVTFRCDPISEHNRLYWYRQTLGQGPEFLTYFQNEAQLEKSRLLSDRFSAERPKGSFSTLEIQRTEQGDSAMYLCASSFSPGGDYDQYFGPGTRLLVL.